The 6 T cell receptor beta chains presented below share a single source sample, sequenced in a study of control samples from healthy donors and cancer patients. Method: immunoSEQ multiplex PCR; TCRdb's copy keeps in-frame clones and lacks some. The table has over 100,000 clones, less than 95% seen once; the top ten hold 4.4%. The sample taken for sequencing was blood. These receptors originate from a human donor in good health. The donor label of this sample is uncertain.

The chain couples TRBV6-1 to TRBJ1-6; TRBD1 is a possible D gene (5 bases). Trimming left V 4 bases short and J 9 bases short, with 19 bases between. CDR1 is MNHNS and CDR2 is SASEGT in the germline V gene. CDR3 size: 16 residues. CDR3 protein: CASSAGHPKRSSPLHF. CDR3 nucleotide sequence: TGTGCCAGCAGTGCCGGACACCCAAAGCGTAGTTCACCCCTCCACTTT.

This sequence joins TRBV2 and TRBJ1-4, with D maybe TRBD1 (5 bases). In germline, CDR1 is SNHLY, CDR2 FYNNEI. The CDR3 extends over 17 amino acids. Trimming pared 4 bases from V and 0 bases from J, leaving 15 bases between. CDR3 loop: CASSVIEGRATNEKLFF. The CDR3 nucleotides are TGTGCCAGCAGTGTAATCGAAGGCAGGGCAACTAATGAAAAACTGTTTTTT.

This rearrangement joins TRBV19 to TRBJ1-1; D may be TRBD1 (6 bases). Germline CDR1 LNHDA, CDR2 SQIVND (reference sequence). Trimming removed 5 bases at V and 0 bases at J, with 16 bases between. The length of the CDR3 is 16 residues. This CDR3 is CASSDPAGVVNTEAFF. In DNA, the CDR3 is TGTGCCAGTAGTGACCCGGCAGGGGTAGTGAACACTGAAGCTTTCTTT.

This chain uses TRBV4-3 with TRBJ1-3; D unresolved. V lost 1 base and J lost 0, with 7 bases in between. This CDR3 has 15 residues. From germline, CDR1 is LGHNA and CDR2 YSLEER. This CDR3 reads CASSQGLLSGNTIYF. DNA of the CDR3: TGCGCCAGCAGCCAAGGACTGCTCTCTGGAAACACCATATATTTT.

The genes are TRBV11-2 and TRBJ1-1, with D unclear. Germline CDR1 SGHAT, CDR2 FQNNGV. This CDR3 has 13 amino acids. Trimming took off 3 bases at V and 4 bases at J, with 9 bases between the two ends. The CDR3 sequence: CASSFSFGTEAFF. CDR3 DNA sequence: TGTGCCAGCAGCTTCTCCTTCGGCACTGAAGCTTTCTTT.

This chain connects TRBV6-5 to TRBJ1-1; unclear D gene. Germline lookup yields CDR1 MNHEY and CDR2 SVGAGI. V dropped 6 bases and J dropped 1 base, with 9 bases sitting between them. The CDR3 loop spans 13 amino acids. CDR3 nucleotides: TGTGCCAGCAGGCCTGAGAGGAACACTGAAGCTTTCTTT. Residues: CASRPERNTEAFF.